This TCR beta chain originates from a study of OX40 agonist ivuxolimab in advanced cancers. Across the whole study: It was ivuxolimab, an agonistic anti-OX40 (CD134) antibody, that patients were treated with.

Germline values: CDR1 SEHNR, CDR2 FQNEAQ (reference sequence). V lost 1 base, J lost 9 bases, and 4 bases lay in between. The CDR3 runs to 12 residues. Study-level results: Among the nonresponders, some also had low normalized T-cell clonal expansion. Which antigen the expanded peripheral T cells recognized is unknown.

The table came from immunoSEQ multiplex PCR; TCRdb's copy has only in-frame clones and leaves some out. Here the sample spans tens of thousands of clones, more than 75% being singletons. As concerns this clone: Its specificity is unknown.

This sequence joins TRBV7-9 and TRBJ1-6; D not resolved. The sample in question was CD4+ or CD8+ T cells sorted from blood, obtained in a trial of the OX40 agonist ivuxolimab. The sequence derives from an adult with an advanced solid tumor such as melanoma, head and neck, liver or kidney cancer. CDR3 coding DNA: TGTGCCAGCAGCTTAGAAGTTTCACCCCTCCACTTT. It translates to CASSLEVSPLHF.